This entry lists 15 T cell receptor beta chains sequenced from one sample in a study of T cell changes during pregnancy in multiple sclerosis. Data came from immunoSEQ multiplex PCR; TCRdb stores just in-frame clones and leaves some out. The sample has 85,000 to 110,000 clones, roughly 93% seen once. Sequences were derived from peripheral blood, sampled after pregnancy. All receptors come from a female donor with multiple sclerosis, enrolled in a pregnancy study.

The chain uses TRBV5-1 and TRBJ1-1; perhaps TRBD1 as D (5 bases). The CDR3 contains 15 residues. The V gene lost 1 base and the J gene lost 1 base, with 11 bases spanning the gap. Looked up from germline, CDR1 is SGHRS and CDR2 is YFSETQ. The CDR3 sequence: CASSLLDIANTEAFF. The CDR3, as DNA: TGCGCCAGCAGCTTGCTGGACATCGCGAACACTGAAGCTTTCTTT. The full variable domain, rest sourced from reference TRBV5-1 and TRBJ1-1, is KAGVTQTPRYLIKTRGQQVTLSCSPISGHRSVSWYQQTPGQGLQFLFEYFSETQRNKGNFPGRFSGRQFSNSRSEMNVSTLELGDSALYLCASSLLDIANTEAFFGQGTRLTVV.

The CDR3 spells CASSLGAGGPGELFF. The CDR3 DNA is TGCGCCAGCAGCTTGGGCGCGGGGGGGCCCGGGGAGCTGTTTTTT. This chain joins TRBV5-1 and TRBJ2-2, with 9 nucleotides matching TRBD2. Losses at the gene ends were 0 bases for V and 6 bases for J; bases not matched to a gene: 3. The germline V gene encodes CDR1 SGHRS and CDR2 YFSETQ. The CDR3 has 15 amino acids. Filled out from reference TRBV5-1 and TRBJ2-2, the complete variable domain reads KAGVTQTPRYLIKTRGQQVTLSCSPISGHRSVSWYQQTPGQGLQFLFEYFSETQRNKGNFPGRFSGRQFSNSRSEMNVSTLELGDSALYLCASSLGAGGPGELFFGEGSRLTVL.

As DNA, the CDR3 is TGTGCCAGCAGTTTACGGCGGGACAGGGCTATGAACACTGAAGCTTTCTTT. It codes for CASSLRRDRAMNTEAFF. The chain joins TRBV27 to TRBJ1-1; 9 bases line up with TRBD1. The CDR3 covers 17 residues. Germline loops: CDR1 MNHEY, CDR2 SMNVEV (reference sequence). J gave up 0 bases and V 2 bases, and 7 bases lay outside the gene matches.

This chain links TRBV6-5 with TRBJ2-7; TRBD1 aligns across 7 bases. V lost 5 bases, J lost 2 bases, and 9 bases stayed unmatched. CDR3 size: 15 residues. In germline, CDR1 is MNHEY, CDR2 SVGAGI. The chain's CDR3 is CASSALSGTAYEQYF. The CDR3 bases are TGTGCCAGCAGTGCCTTATCCGGGACAGCCTACGAGCAGTACTTC.

The chain combines TRBV7-2 with TRBJ1-1; D is possibly TRBD1 (5 bases). The CDR3 length is 14 residues. CDR1 and CDR2 from the germline V gene are SGHTA and FQGNSA. V was shortened by 1 base and J by 11 bases, with 17 bases between the two germline ends. The CDR3 loop is CASSLVGVGGIAFF. The CDR3 nucleotides read TGTGCCAGCAGCTTAGTGGGGGTGGGGGGGATCGCTTTCTTT.

The chain links TRBV19 to TRBJ2-7, with D maybe TRBD2 (5 bases). The V end lost 7 bases, the J end lost 6 bases, and 13 bases lay between the germline ends. The CDR3 is 12 residues long. Germline CDR1 is LNHDA and CDR2 is SQIVND (reference sequence). Written as DNA, the CDR3 is TGTGCCAGTACCTCTGGAGGTCGCGAGCAGTACTTC. Its translation: CASTSGGREQYF.

The chain is built from TRBV30 and TRBJ2-5, with D possibly matching TRBD1 (6 bases). V lost 5 bases, J lost 2 bases, and 15 bases lay in between. The germline gives CDR1 GTSNPN, CDR2 SVGIG (reference sequence). The CDR3 contains 14 residues. In nucleotides, the CDR3 is TGTGCCTGGGACCGGGGACAAACTCAAGAGACCCAGTACTTC. It specifies CAWDRGQTQETQYF.

This chain links TRBV7-2 with TRBJ2-1, with D maybe TRBD2 (5 bases). V lost 8 bases and J lost 5, with 25 bases in between. There are 17 residues in the CDR3. Germline V gives CDR1 SGHTA, CDR2 FQGNSA. The CDR3 is CASQKDSVYFRDNEQFF. CDR3 DNA: TGTGCCAGCCAGAAGGATAGCGTTTATTTCAGAGACAATGAGCAGTTCTTC. Full variable domain (rest looked up from reference TRBV7-2 and TRBJ2-1): GAGVSQSPSNKVTEKGKDVELRCDPISGHTALYWYRQSLGQGLEFLIYFQGNSAPDKSGLPSDRFSAERTGGSVSTLTIQRTQQEDSAVYLCASQKDSVYFRDNEQFFGPGTRLTVL.

The CDR3 reads CASSLALAGGEETQYF. CDR3 bases: TGCGCCAGCAGCTTGGCGCTAGCGGGAGGTGAAGAGACCCAGTACTTC. The V call is TRBV5-1, the J call TRBJ2-5; 11 bases agree with TRBD2. This CDR3 has 16 amino acids. Germline V CDR1 and CDR2: SGHRS, YFSETQ. J gave up 3 bases and V 0 bases, and 4 bases lay outside the gene matches.

The rearrangement links TRBV5-4 to TRBJ2-3; 12 bases are a match to TRBD2. Germline V gives CDR1 SGHNT, CDR2 YYREEE (reference sequence). J was trimmed by 1 base and V by 0 bases; bases with no gene match: 6. The CDR3 runs 18 residues. The CDR3 spells CASSLGSSGGAGTDTQYF. The CDR3 nucleotides read TGTGCCAGCAGCTTGGGCTCTAGCGGGGGGGCCGGCACAGATACGCAGTATTTT.

The chain is built from TRBV13 and TRBJ1-1; 7 nucleotides match TRBD1. The J segment lost 4 bases and the V segment lost 5 bases, leaving 4 bases of the junction unmatched. Germline V CDR1 and CDR2: PRHDT, FYEKMQ (reference sequence). The CDR3 sequence is 13 residues long. The CDR3: CASSTSGGTEAFF. In nucleotides, the CDR3 is TGTGCCAGCAGCACCTCAGGGGGCACTGAAGCTTTCTTT.

The V and J genes are TRBV6-1 and TRBJ2-7, with D possibly TRBD1 on 5 matching bases. The V and J ends lost 0 bases and 6 bases respectively, with 12 bases between them. The CDR3 totals 14 residues. The germline gives CDR1 MNHNS, CDR2 SASEGT. DNA for the CDR3: TGTGCCAGCAGTGAAGCACCAGGGAATGGCGAGCAGTACTTC. As protein: CASSEAPGNGEQYF.

The J gene is TRBJ1-1, the V gene TRBV18; D gene unclear. Germline CDR1 and CDR2: KGHSH and LQKENI. The CDR3 is made up of 14 amino acids. Trimming took off 1 base at V and 4 bases at J, with 10 bases between the two ends. This CDR3 reads CASSPLGSGTEAFF. The CDR3 region has the DNA TGTGCCAGCTCACCACTAGGGAGCGGCACTGAAGCTTTCTTT.

The V call is TRBV7-6, the J call TRBJ1-6; D not certain. CDR1 and CDR2 (germline): SGHVS, FNYEAQ. The V and J ends lost 1 base and 8 bases respectively, with 12 bases between them. There are 15 residues in the CDR3. The CDR3 DNA sequence: TGTGCCAGCAGCTTAGAAGGCGGGAGAGATTCACCCCTCCACTTT. Its translation: CASSLEGGRDSPLHF.

The sample holds one count of this clone. This chain connects TRBV7-9 to TRBJ1-2, with D perhaps matching TRBD1 (6 bases). Germline CDR1 and CDR2: SEHNR and FQNEAQ (reference sequence). The CDR3 runs to 12 residues. Trimming took 5 bases from V and 8 from J, leaving 12 bases between them. This CDR3 is CASSPQGRGYTF. CDR3 in DNA: TGTGCCAGCAGCCCACAGGGTAGGGGCTACACCTTC.